Listed here are 21 T cell receptor beta chains from one sample, sequenced in a study of response to subunit inactivated influenza vaccine (dated by TCRdb to 2017 to 2018). Library construction relied on RT-PCR. Sequencing was performed on an Illumina HiSeq 2500. TCRdb reanalyzed the raw reads on its own, using fastp at Q25 for trimming and MiXCR for clone calling, and kept in-frame beta chains. Each CDR3 protein appears once, grouped with its most common genes and DNA. In this sample the table shows 150,000 to 200,000 distinct CDR3 sequences, 9.5% to 12% of which occur a single time. The ten largest clones take up roughly a third of the sample. The sequenced sample was CD8+ T cells sorted from PBMCs, obtained roughly 24 months after vaccination. The receptors come from a man in his fifties or sixties who received an inactivated influenza vaccine. Donor details come from another sample of the same person, matched by shared clones.

The table lists this clonotype with many counts. V usage is TRBV12-3 or TRBV12-4 and J usage is TRBJ2-7; D gene ambiguous. The CDR3 has 11 amino acids. V lost 2 bases and J 3 bases, leaving 2 bases between the germline ends. CDR3 protein: CASSLNYEQYF. The CDR3 nucleotides are TGTGCCAGCAGTTTAAACTACGAGCAGTACTTC.

The CDR3 region is CASSRGSGNTIYF. The CDR3 bases are TGTGCCAGCAGCCGAGGCTCTGGAAACACCATATATTTT. The chain links TRBV14 to TRBJ1-3; D is uncertain. The CDR3 is 13 residues long. Trimming took off 4 bases at V and 0 bases at J, with 4 bases between the two ends. Germline values: CDR1 SGHDN, CDR2 FVKESK.

The chain carries TRBV4-3 and TRBJ2-2, with 9 bases identical to TRBD2. Germline V gene sequence: CDR1 LGHNA, CDR2 YSLEER. Trimming removed 2 bases from V and 4 bases from J; junction bases left unmatched: 5. This CDR3 contains 16 residues. The CDR3 DNA reads as TGCGCCAGCAGCCAATTAGCGGGAGAGGGCACCGGGGAGCTGTTTTTT. It codes for CASSQLAGEGTGELFF.

The V gene is TRBV14, the J gene TRBJ2-1; D unresolved. CDR3 length: 19 residues. CDR1 is SGHDN and CDR2 is FVKESK in the germline V gene. V shed 0 bases and J shed 4 bases, with 22 bases lying between them. As DNA, the CDR3 is TGTGCCAGCAGCCAAGATAGCCGCCTCGCCGCCCAAAAGTACAATGAGCAGTTCTTC. As protein: CASSQDSRLAAQKYNEQFF.

This clonotype appeared a few times. The rearrangement uses TRBV6-2 or TRBV6-3 and TRBJ2-1; unclear D gene. Germline CDR1 MNHEY, CDR2 SVGEGT. The V gene lost 3 bases and the J gene lost 8 bases, with 23 bases spanning the gap. The CDR3 has 17 amino acids. For the CDR3, the DNA is TGTGCCAGCAGTTATGGCCCCCTCCCCCTAATTGCGGATGAGCAGTTCTTC. Translation: CASSYGPLPLIADEQFF.

This clonotype was seen a handful of times. The chain combines TRBV11-2 with TRBJ2-2; perhaps TRBD2 as D (6 bases). CDR1 is SGHAT, CDR2 FQNNGV, per germline. V lost 5 bases and J 6 bases, leaving 13 bases between the germline ends. CDR3 size: 14 residues. CDR3 residues: CASSPEGPSGELFF. Written as DNA, the CDR3 is TGTGCCAGCAGCCCGGAGGGGCCGTCCGGGGAGCTGTTTTTT.

The gene calls are TRBV10-3 and TRBJ2-3; the match to TRBD2 covers 8 bases. With V trimmed by 3 bases and J by 0 bases, 11 bases remained unmatched. This CDR3 has 18 amino acids. Germline loops: CDR1 ENHRY, CDR2 SYGVKD. The CDR3, as DNA: TGTGCCATCAGTGACCTCGGTGACACTAGCGGTAGCACAGATACGCAGTATTTT. This gives the protein CAISDLGDTSGSTDTQYF.

This clonotype was seen a few times. This chain joins TRBV4-2 and TRBJ1-2, with 9 bases lining up with TRBD1. Germline-derived CDR1 and CDR2 are LGHNA and YNFKEQ. With 2 bases clipped from V and 1 base from J, the junction kept 14 bases outside the gene matches. The CDR3 is 19 amino acids. Written as DNA, the CDR3 is TGTGCCAGCAGCCAACCTACTGAACGGACAGGGGTGGTTAACTATGGCTACACCTTC. Translation: CASSQPTERTGVVNYGYTF.

This clonotype was found many times. V gene TRBV19 combines with J gene TRBJ2-1; 11 nucleotides agree with TRBD1. V shed 9 bases and J 4 bases; nucleotides not matched to a gene: 2. The CDR3 covers 13 residues. The germline gives CDR1 LNHDA, CDR2 SQIVND (reference sequence). CDR3 sequence (DNA): TGTGCCAGCGGACAGGGGGCTTACAATGAGCAGTTCTTC. It translates to CASGQGAYNEQFF.

This clonotype was seen many times. V gene TRBV28 combines with J gene TRBJ1-4, with 8 nucleotides matching TRBD1. Germline values: CDR1 MDHEN, CDR2 SYDVKM. This CDR3 spans 16 amino acids. The V and J ends lost 6 bases and 4 bases, in that order; junction bases with no gene match: 10. The DNA for the CDR3 is TGTGCCAGCAGAAAAGACAGGGGCTCTGGTAATGAAAAACTGTTTTTT. Encoded protein: CASRKDRGSGNEKLFF.

This clonotype was seen many times. This chain connects TRBV24-1 to TRBJ2-3; tentative D call: TRBD2 (6 bases). The CDR3 has 15 residues. Germline V gene sequence: CDR1 KGHDR, CDR2 SFDVKD. Trimming shortened V by 9 bases and J by 2 bases, and 17 bases separated the two germline ends. The CDR3 here is CATGGEEGDTDTQYF. CDR3 coding DNA: TGTGCCACCGGAGGGGAGGAAGGAGACACAGATACGCAGTATTTT.

This clonotype was observed at least ten times. The V call is TRBV5-6, the J call TRBJ2-5; D is unresolved. The germline CDR1 and CDR2 sequences are SGHDT and YYEEEE. There are 15 residues in the CDR3. Trimming took off 2 bases at V and 5 bases at J, with 16 bases between the two ends. In nucleotides, the CDR3 is TGTGCCAGCAGCTTCTTCCACGAAAGTGGGGAGACCCAGTACTTC. It is translated as CASSFFHESGETQYF.

This clonotype was found a few times. The chain combines TRBV25-1 with TRBJ2-7; TRBD1 matches at 7 bases. V dropped 5 bases and J dropped 0; count of bases not matched to a gene: 4. The CDR3 contains 14 residues. Germline CDR1 MGHDK, CDR2 SYGVNS. The DNA of the CDR3 is TGTGCCAGCAGTAAAACAGGGGTCTCCTACGAGCAGTACTTC. Translated, it gives CASSKTGVSYEQYF.

This clonotype was recorded at least ten times. The chain recombines TRBV4-3 with TRBJ1-1; D is undetermined. Per the germline V gene, CDR1 is LGHNA and CDR2 is YSLEER. Trimming took off 2 bases at V and 3 bases at J, with 10 bases between the two ends. CDR3 size: 14 residues. This CDR3 reads CASSQFGEYTEAFF. The CDR3 DNA reads as TGCGCCAGCAGCCAATTTGGGGAATACACTGAAGCTTTCTTT.

The chain uses TRBV15 and TRBJ1-5; no definite D call. This CDR3 contains 16 residues. CDR1 and CDR2 (germline): LNHNV, YYDKDF (reference sequence). Trimming took 1 base from V and 4 from J, leaving 14 bases between them. CDR3 bases: TGTGCCACCAGCAGAGCGTGGGCAGCACCAAATCAGCCCCAGCATTTT. Protein sequence: CATSRAWAAPNQPQHF.

This clonotype occurred a few times. The V and J genes are TRBV27 and TRBJ2-1, with D perhaps TRBD2 (6 bases). This CDR3 is built from 14 residues. Trimming cost V 6 bases and J 3 bases, with 12 bases left between them. Looked up from germline, CDR1 is MNHEY and CDR2 is SMNVEV (reference sequence). The CDR3 sequence is CASRIAGSYNEQFF. The CDR3 DNA reads TGTGCCAGCAGAATTGCCGGGAGCTACAATGAGCAGTTCTTC.

This clonotype appeared a few times. The V gene is TRBV5-1, the J gene TRBJ2-7, with D possibly matching TRBD1 (6 bases). This CDR3 has 14 amino acids. Germline V gene lookup returns CDR1 SGHRS and CDR2 YFSETQ. V lost 3 bases to trimming and J lost 0 bases, with 10 bases between them. CDR3 region: CASSYWTASYEQYF. For the CDR3, the DNA is TGCGCCAGCAGCTACTGGACAGCCTCCTACGAGCAGTACTTC.

This clonotype was seen at least ten times. The chain carries TRBV7-6 and TRBJ2-2; tentatively, D is TRBD2 (5 bases). Trimming removed 1 base at V and 5 bases at J, with 14 bases between. The CDR3 runs to 16 residues. Germline V lookup: CDR1 SGHVS, CDR2 FNYEAQ. The CDR3 sequence is CASSLEGDLMTGELFF. DNA for the CDR3: TGTGCCAGCAGCTTAGAGGGAGACCTAATGACCGGGGAGCTGTTTTTT.

Remarks on this clonotype: This clone may be a read error of a much larger clone one base away. Here the CDR3 DNA reads TGTGCCAGCAGTCATTGGGAGGGGGAAGAGACCCAGTACTTC. This codes for CASSHWEGEETQYF. V is TRBV12-3 or TRBV12-4 and J is TRBJ2-5, with D maybe TRBD2 (7 bases). Trimming took off 5 bases at V and 3 bases at J, with 13 bases between the two ends. This CDR3 contains 14 residues.

This clonotype occurred a few times. This chain joins TRBV27 and TRBJ2-7; 8 bases are a match to TRBD1. The CDR3 spans 15 residues. Germline CDR1 is MNHEY and CDR2 is SMNVEV (reference sequence). The junction had 8 bases not matched to a gene; V was cut back by 5 bases and J by 2 bases. CDR3 bases: TGTGCCAGCAGTCCTGACAGGGGTGGCCCCTACGAGCAGTACTTC. It specifies CASSPDRGGPYEQYF.

This clonotype came up many times. The rearrangement joins TRBV7-8 to TRBJ2-7; no clear D. V was clipped by 1 base and J by 6 bases, with 7 bases between them. CDR1 is SGHVS and CDR2 is FQNEAQ in the germline V gene. CDR3 length equals 12 residues. The CDR3, as DNA: TGTGCCAGCAGCTTAGACGGGCGCGAGCAGTACTTC. This translates into CASSLDGREQYF.